This paragraph reports one T cell receptor (beta chain). These data belong to a study of control samples from healthy donors and cancer patients. Sequencing was performed with immunoSEQ multiplex PCR; in TCRdb, only in-frame clones are kept and a portion is missing. The table shows 150,000 to 200,000 clones, with 80% to 95% occurring only once. The CDR3 spans 15 residues. Trimming cost V 0 bases and J 4 bases, with 13 bases left between them. Germline lookup yields CDR1 LGHNA and CDR2 YSLEER. This receptor was identified in a woman in her twenties or thirties in good health. Input material: blood. The V and J genes are TRBV4-3 and TRBJ2-7, with D uncertain. CDR3 in DNA: TGCGCCAGCAGCCAAGAATCGAGACCTCTATACGAGCAGTACTTC. Encoded protein: CASSQESRPLYEQYF.